Listed here are 21 T cell receptor beta chains from one sample, sequenced in a study of regulatory T cells in long-lasting Graves disease. Arm-PCR with iRepertoire HTBI primers amplified the CDR3 regions for these TCR beta libraries. A single record per CDR3 protein comes from TCRdb applying MiXCR to the multiplex PCR reads. Of over 350,000 distinct CDR3 sequences in the sample, roughly 20% were seen once. Time point here: persistent/refractory GD, antithyroid drugs over 5 years with positive TRAb. The TCR library used RNA extracted from PBMCs. The starting material was peripheral blood mononuclear cells (PBMCs), obtained when the disease was refractory, from a patient treated with antithyroid drugs. These receptors came from a female donor with Graves disease.

This clonotype has a count of ten or more. The chain recombines TRBV3-1 with TRBJ1-1; D is possibly TRBD1 (6 bases). Germline V gene sequence: CDR1 LGHDT, CDR2 YNNKEL (reference sequence). V lost 3 bases and J 7 bases, leaving 12 bases between the germline ends. The CDR3 totals 13 residues. The CDR3 loop is CASSQPGVREAFF. As DNA, the CDR3 is TGTGCCAGCAGCCAGCCAGGGGTTCGTGAAGCTTTCTTT.

The CDR3, as DNA: TGTGCCAGCAGCGAATCGGGAGGGAACACTGAAGCTTTCTTT. Translation gives CASSESGGNTEAFF. The J gene is TRBJ1-1, the V gene TRBV5-6; no reliable D call. This CDR3 spans 14 amino acids. Germline CDR1 SGHDT, CDR2 YYEEEE. Trimming shortened V by 4 bases and J by 1 base, and 11 bases separated the two germline ends.

This clonotype was detected ten times or more. The chain couples TRBV7-9 to TRBJ2-7; TRBD1 agrees at 10 bases. The CDR3 has 15 residues. V lost 4 bases and J lost 4; bases outside the gene matches: 7. The germline gives CDR1 SEHNR, CDR2 FQNEAQ (reference sequence). The CDR3 DNA reads TGTGCCAGCAGCTCGATCCGGGACAGGGGTTACGAGCAGTACTTC. This translates into CASSSIRDRGYEQYF. Full variable domain (outside the CDR3, taken from reference TRBV7-9 and TRBJ2-7): DTGVSQNPRHKITKRGQNVTFRCDPISEHNRLYWYRQTLGQGPEFLTYFQNEAQLEKSRLLSDRFSAERPKGSFSTLEIQRTEQGDSAMYLCASSSIRDRGYEQYFGPGTRLTVT.

This clonotype came up a few times. V usage is TRBV27 and J usage is TRBJ2-2, with 12 bases aligning to TRBD2. With V trimmed by 0 bases and J by 8 bases, 7 bases remained unmatched. Germline CDR1 is MNHEY and CDR2 is SMNVEV (reference sequence). The CDR3 runs to 17 residues. DNA for the CDR3: TGTGCCAGCAGTTTATCGGCTAGCGGGAGGGTAGTGGGGGAGCTGTTTTTT. Translating gives CASSLSASGRVVGELFF.

The chain uses TRBV4-1 and TRBJ2-7; 10 nucleotides agree with TRBD2. The CDR3 is 15 amino acids. From germline, CDR1 is MGHRA and CDR2 YSYEKL. After removal of 4 bases from V and 2 bases from J, the junction contained 5 bases not matched to a gene. The CDR3 reads CASSPTSGDAYEQYF. Here the CDR3 DNA reads TGCGCCAGCAGCCCCACTAGCGGGGATGCCTACGAGCAGTACTTC.

In this sample, this clonotype turned up once. The genes are TRBV5-1 and TRBJ1-2; 9 positions agree with TRBD1. The CDR3 loop spans 16 amino acids. J gave up 1 base and V 3 bases, and 7 bases lay outside the gene matches. Germline-derived CDR1 and CDR2 are SGHRS and YFSETQ. CDR3 DNA: TGCGCCAGCAGCTCCGGGACAGGGAGTTTTAACTATGGCTACACCTTC. Translation gives CASSSGTGSFNYGYTF. Supplemented by reference TRBV5-1 and TRBJ1-2, the full variable domain reads KAGVTQTPRYLIKTRGQQVTLSCSPISGHRSVSWYQQTPGQGLQFLFEYFSETQRNKGNFPGRFSGRQFSNSRSEMNVSTLELGDSALYLCASSSGTGSFNYGYTFGSGTRLTVV.

This rearrangement joins TRBV30 to TRBJ2-2; possibly TRBD1 for D (5 bases). The CDR3 covers 15 residues. V was clipped by 5 bases and J by 2 bases, with 15 bases between them. CDR1 is GTSNPN and CDR2 is SVGIG in the germline V gene (reference sequence). Here the CDR3 reads CAWGMGRFNTGELFF. For the CDR3, the DNA is TGTGCCTGGGGCATGGGGCGTTTCAACACCGGGGAGCTGTTTTTT.

This clonotype was seen many times. The V call is TRBV7-2, the J call TRBJ1-5; D is unclear. The CDR3 runs to 15 residues. Trimming removed 5 bases at V and 7 bases at J, with 18 bases between. The germline V gene has CDR1 SGHTA and CDR2 FQGNSA. CDR3 sequence reads: CASSLVPLVIQPQHF. The CDR3 nucleotides are TGTGCCAGCAGCCTCGTCCCCTTAGTTATACAGCCCCAGCATTTT.

The chain carries TRBV20-1 and TRBJ1-6; no clear D. Between the trimmed V and J ends, which lost 6 bases and 9 bases, there was a span of 12 bases. CDR3 length: 12 amino acids. Germline V lookup: CDR1 DFQATT, CDR2 SNEGSKA (reference sequence). Here the CDR3 DNA reads TGCAGTGCCTTTGCGCCTGGTTCACCCCTCCACTTT. Its protein product is CSAFAPGSPLHF.

This clonotype appeared many times. J is TRBJ1-1 and V is TRBV20-1; 7 bases align to TRBD1. Germline V CDR1 and CDR2: DFQATT, SNEGSKA (reference sequence). V was clipped by 1 base and J by 3 bases; unmatched bases: 14. The CDR3 sequence is 17 residues long. DNA of the CDR3: TGCAGTGCTAGAGTACTGCCTCAAGGACAGGTCGACACTGAAGCTTTCTTT. Protein: CSARVLPQGQVDTEAFF.

This clonotype was recorded a few times. The gene calls are TRBV5-1 and TRBJ2-7, with D hard to call. The CDR3 totals 13 residues. Deletions cut 0 bases from V and 6 bases from J, with 10 bases between. From germline, CDR1 is SGHRS and CDR2 YFSETQ. CDR3 sequence: CASSLDLSGEQYF. The CDR3 DNA is TGCGCCAGCAGCTTGGACCTCTCGGGCGAGCAGTACTTC. The whole variable domain, remainder taken from reference TRBV5-1 and TRBJ2-7, is KAGVTQTPRYLIKTRGQQVTLSCSPISGHRSVSWYQQTPGQGLQFLFEYFSETQRNKGNFPGRFSGRQFSNSRSEMNVSTLELGDSALYLCASSLDLSGEQYFGPGTRLTVT.

This clonotype was counted ten times or more. This chain connects TRBV28 to TRBJ2-2, with 10 bases identical to TRBD1. Germline lookup yields CDR1 MDHEN and CDR2 SYDVKM. This CDR3 spans 16 amino acids. The ends lost 6 bases at V and 3 bases at J; junction bases unmatched: 7. CDR3 protein: CASSPGTGEDTGELFF. For the CDR3, the DNA is TGTGCCAGCAGCCCCGGGACAGGGGAAGACACCGGGGAGCTGTTTTTT.

This clonotype was seen many times. V and J are TRBV28 and TRBJ1-4; 8 bases are a match to TRBD1. This CDR3 is 13 amino acids long. In germline, CDR1 is MDHEN, CDR2 SYDVKM. Losses at the gene ends were 10 bases for V and 5 bases for J; bases not matched to a gene: 6. The CDR3 DNA reads as TGTGCCACCGCGGACAGGGCCAATGAAAAACTGTTTTTT. Translating gives CATADRANEKLFF.

The chain links TRBV3-1 to TRBJ2-7, with TRBD2 matching 12 bases. The CDR3 extends over 14 amino acids. Germline CDR1 reads LGHDT; CDR2 reads YNNKEL (reference sequence). Trimming at V came to 1 base and at J to 11 bases, leaving 6 bases not matched to a gene. CDR3 nucleotides: TGTGCCAGCAGCCAAGGGACTAGCGGGAATTCCAAGTACTTC. It is translated as CASSQGTSGNSKYF.

The chain uses TRBV5-6 and TRBJ2-3, with D perhaps TRBD1 or TRBD2 (5 bases each). The germline CDR1 and CDR2 sequences are SGHDT and YYEEEE. Trimming left V 4 bases short and J 7 bases short, with 19 bases between. CDR3 length equals 15 residues. The CDR3 DNA reads as TGTGCCAGCAGCACCGGGACCCCCCACCCGAATACGCAGTATTTT. As protein: CASSTGTPHPNTQYF.

The V gene is TRBV9, the J gene TRBJ1-1; 7 positions match TRBD1. The CDR3 is 17 residues long. After removal of 7 bases from V and 0 bases from J, the junction contained 15 bases not matched to a gene. Germline CDR1 SGDLS, CDR2 YYNGEE. In DNA form, the CDR3 reads TGTGCCAGCTCACGCTCGGGGACAGCGTGGTTGAACACTGAAGCTTTCTTT. Its translation: CASSRSGTAWLNTEAFF.

This chain joins TRBV5-1 and TRBJ2-7, with TRBD2 matching over 13 bases. Per germline, CDR1 SGHRS and CDR2 YFSETQ. With V trimmed by 0 bases and J by 7 bases, 7 bases remained unmatched. The CDR3 consists of 16 residues. This CDR3 reads CASSLGDGLAGVEQYF. CDR3 sequence (DNA): TGCGCCAGCAGCTTGGGGGACGGACTAGCGGGAGTAGAGCAGTACTTC. Full variable domain (outside the CDR3, taken from reference TRBV5-1 and TRBJ2-7): KAGVTQTPRYLIKTRGQQVTLSCSPISGHRSVSWYQQTPGQGLQFLFEYFSETQRNKGNFPGRFSGRQFSNSRSEMNVSTLELGDSALYLCASSLGDGLAGVEQYFGPGTRLTVT.

Concerning this clonotype itself: A much more abundant neighbour one base away suggests this may be a read error. V and J are TRBV6-4 and TRBJ1-1; possible D gene TRBD1, 6 bases. Per germline, CDR1 MRHNA and CDR2 SNTAGT. V was pared by 5 bases and J by 4 bases, with 17 bases between. The CDR3 covers 15 residues. CDR3 in DNA: TGTGCCAGCAGTTCGGACAGCCACATGAGCACTGAAGCTTTCTTT. This gives the protein CASSSDSHMSTEAFF.

CDR3 residues: CSALPGQGAAGELFF. CDR3 in DNA: TGCAGTGCCCTCCCGGGACAGGGGGCCGCCGGGGAGCTGTTTTTT. The rearrangement uses TRBV20-1 and TRBJ2-2; the match to TRBD1 covers 12 bases. Germline-derived CDR1 and CDR2 are DFQATT and SNEGSKA (reference sequence). The CDR3 length is 15 residues. With 6 bases clipped from V and 6 bases from J, the junction kept 8 bases outside the gene matches.

This clonotype was observed many times. This CDR3 reads CASSYDLRSGDQETQYF. The CDR3 nucleotides are TGTGCCAGCAGTTACGATTTACGCAGCGGAGACCAAGAGACCCAGTACTTC. V gene TRBV6-9 combines with J gene TRBJ2-5, with a weak D call TRBD2 (5 bases). Germline V lookup: CDR1 MNHGY, CDR2 SVAAGI. This CDR3 spans 17 amino acids. With 3 bases removed from V and 0 bases from J, the gap between germline ends came to 17 bases.

This clonotype was detected many times. This rearrangement joins TRBV7-2 to TRBJ2-7, with a possible D match to TRBD1 (6 bases). Trimming took 5 bases from V and 2 from J, leaving 16 bases between them. Germline V CDR1 and CDR2: SGHTA, FQGNSA. CDR3 length: 15 amino acids. The CDR3 loop reads CASSPRGHRTYEQYF. The CDR3 DNA reads as TGTGCCAGCAGCCCCAGGGGACACCGGACCTACGAGCAGTACTTC.